These 19 T cell receptor beta chains came from one sample sequenced in a study of blood T cell repertoires in COVID-19. Sequenced by immunoSEQ multiplex PCR; TCRdb stores in-frame clones only, minus some. The sample lists almost 90,000 clones, around 91% occurring once. What was sequenced was peripheral blood. The origin of the receptors is a man in his late teens or twenties with COVID-19, enrolled during active disease.

The chain couples TRBV19 to TRBJ1-5; no clear D. The CDR3 is 13 residues long. Trimming took 1 base from V and 7 from J, leaving 8 bases between them. Per germline, CDR1 LNHDA and CDR2 SQIVND (reference sequence). CDR3 sequence (DNA): TGTGCCAGTAGTATAGTTCCGAGACAGCCCCAGCATTTT. Its translation is CASSIVPRQPQHF.

The rearrangement joins TRBV28 to TRBJ1-2, with D possibly matching TRBD1 (5 bases). Between the trimmed V and J ends, which lost 4 bases and 0 bases, there was a span of 15 bases. There are 16 residues in the CDR3. CDR1 and CDR2 from the germline V gene are MDHEN and SYDVKM. The chain's CDR3 is CASSSLATATNYGYTF. For the CDR3, the DNA is TGTGCCAGCAGTTCCCTAGCGACAGCTACTAACTATGGCTACACCTTC.

J is TRBJ2-1 and V is TRBV6-2 or TRBV6-3; D unresolved. V was pared by 2 bases and J by 8 bases, with 7 bases between. This CDR3 spans 12 amino acids. Germline lookup yields CDR1 MNHEY and CDR2 SVGEGT. For the CDR3, the DNA is TGTGCCAGCAGTTACATTCCCGATGAGCAGTTCTTC. It specifies CASSYIPDEQFF.

V is TRBV6-2 or TRBV6-3 and J is TRBJ2-7, with 8 bases matching TRBD2. Germline V gene lookup returns CDR1 MNHEY and CDR2 SVGEGT. The CDR3 covers 14 residues. The V segment lost 3 bases and the J segment 6 bases; nucleotides outside the gene matches: 7. The CDR3 loop is CASSYQHAGGEQYF. CDR3 sequence (DNA): TGTGCCAGCAGTTATCAGCACGCGGGAGGCGAGCAGTACTTC.

The rearrangement uses TRBV7-8 and TRBJ2-7; TRBD2 matches at 7 bases. Germline CDR1 SGHVS, CDR2 FQNEAQ. The length of the CDR3 is 14 residues. V dropped 1 base and J dropped 7; count of bases not matched to a gene: 7. This chain's CDR3 is CASSLVRGTGEQYF. The CDR3 nucleotides read TGTGCCAGCAGCTTAGTGCGGGGGACGGGGGAGCAGTACTTC. The full variable domain, its missing parts supplied by reference TRBV7-8 and TRBJ2-7, is GAGVSQSPRYKVAKRGQDVALRCDPISGHVSLFWYQQALGQGPEFLTYFQNEAQLDKSGLPSDRFFAERPEGSVSTLKIQRTQQEDSAVYLCASSLVRGTGEQYFGPGTRLTVT.

The V and J genes are TRBV2 and TRBJ2-7; 8 nucleotides align to TRBD1. J gave up 4 bases and V 6 bases, and 5 bases lay outside the gene matches. The CDR3 is 13 residues long. Germline CDR1 SNHLY, CDR2 FYNNEI. The CDR3: CASSPWTGYEQYF. The CDR3 DNA reads as TGTGCCAGCAGCCCTTGGACAGGGTACGAGCAGTACTTC.

This chain joins TRBV7-9 and TRBJ2-5, with TRBD2 identical over 12 bases. From germline, CDR1 is SEHNR and CDR2 FQNEAQ (reference sequence). This CDR3 region has 19 residues. Losses at the gene ends were 1 base for V and 1 base for J; bases not matched to a gene: 10. CDR3 sequence (DNA): TGTGCCAGCAGCTTAGGCGTGGGACTAGCGGGTAGGGGCCAAGAGACCCAGTACTTC. It codes for CASSLGVGLAGRGQETQYF. Full variable domain (rest looked up from reference TRBV7-9 and TRBJ2-5): DTGVSQNPRHKITKRGQNVTFRCDPISEHNRLYWYRQTLGQGPEFLTYFQNEAQLEKSRLLSDRFSAERPKGSFSTLEIQRTEQGDSAMYLCASSLGVGLAGRGQETQYFGPGTRLLVL.

J is TRBJ2-2 and V is TRBV7-3; 7 bases agree with TRBD2. The CDR3 has 16 amino acids. Trimming removed 2 bases from V and 2 bases from J; junction bases left unmatched: 5. CDR1 and CDR2 (germline): SGHTA, FQGTGA. DNA of the CDR3: TGTGCCAGCAGCTTACAGGGAGGGGAAAACACCGGGGAGCTGTTTTTT. This codes for CASSLQGGENTGELFF.

The chain combines TRBV9 with TRBJ2-1; 8 positions agree with TRBD2. Germline V gene sequence: CDR1 SGDLS, CDR2 YYNGEE. CDR3 length equals 14 residues. J was trimmed by 6 bases and V by 3 bases; bases with no gene match: 5. The CDR3 DNA is TGTGCCAGCAGCGCGAGCGGGAGTGCCAATGAGCAGTTCTTC. It codes for CASSASGSANEQFF.

The chain combines TRBV6-5 with TRBJ2-5; TRBD1 matches at 10 bases. The length of the CDR3 is 16 residues. Germline V gene data show CDR1 as MNHEY and CDR2 as SVGAGI. V was pared by 3 bases and J by 5 bases, with 9 bases of the junction left unmatched. Written as DNA, the CDR3 is TGTGCCAGCAGTTATCGGACAGGGGGAACGGGGGAGACCCAGTACTTC. It translates to CASSYRTGGTGETQYF.

This clone was observed once. This chain connects TRBV5-6 to TRBJ2-7, with a tentative D call TRBD2 (5 bases). The CDR3 extends over 13 amino acids. The V gene's germline CDR1 is SGHDT and CDR2 YYEEEE. V was cut by 3 bases and J by 5 bases, with 12 bases left in between. CDR3 sequence: CASSSGMIHEQYF. CDR3 sequence (DNA): TGTGCCAGCAGCTCCGGGATGATCCACGAGCAGTACTTC.

The chain uses TRBV28 and TRBJ1-4; TRBD1 matches at 9 bases. The CDR3 runs 16 residues. Unmatched junction bases numbered 18, after V lost 8 bases and J lost 11 bases. The germline V gene encodes CDR1 MDHEN and CDR2 SYDVKM. CDR3 in amino acids: CASGRTGAPRGDKLFF. For the CDR3, the DNA is TGTGCCAGCGGGCGGACAGGGGCTCCGAGGGGGGACAAACTGTTTTTT.

This sequence joins TRBV13 and TRBJ2-1, with 8 bases lining up with TRBD1. CDR1 and CDR2 from the germline V gene are PRHDT and FYEKMQ (reference sequence). J was trimmed by 2 bases and V by 5 bases; bases with no gene match: 5. The length of the CDR3 is 15 residues. The CDR3, as DNA: TGTGCCAGCAGCCCGCCAGGGGGCGCCTACAATGAGCAGTTCTTC. Its protein is CASSPPGGAYNEQFF.

The chain has TRBV7-3 and TRBJ2-1, with 8 bases that match TRBD2. The junction had 5 bases not matched to a gene; V was cut back by 8 bases and J by 2 bases. Germline loops: CDR1 SGHTA, CDR2 FQGTGA. The CDR3 has 14 amino acids. CDR3 DNA: TGTGCCAGCTCATCCGGGGGGGCCTACAATGAGCAGTTCTTC. Protein product: CASSSGGAYNEQFF.

The chain links TRBV9 to TRBJ2-5, with TRBD2 identical over 7 bases. This CDR3 is 15 amino acids long. V was pared by 0 bases and J by 1 base, with 3 bases of the junction left unmatched. Germline V gene data show CDR1 as SGDLS and CDR2 as YYNGEE. This chain's CDR3 is CASSVGGGPQETQYF. The CDR3 DNA sequence: TGTGCCAGCAGCGTAGGGGGGGGACCCCAAGAGACCCAGTACTTC.

The V gene is TRBV30, the J gene TRBJ1-2, with D possibly being TRBD1 (6 bases). Germline-derived CDR1 and CDR2 are GTSNPN and SVGIG (reference sequence). V was trimmed by 8 bases and J by 3 bases, leaving 19 bases between them. The CDR3 has 14 residues. In nucleotides, the CDR3 is TGTGCCCTTAGCGGGCAGGGGTTTCACTATGGCTACACCTTC. Residues: CALSGQGFHYGYTF.

J is TRBJ2-5 and V is TRBV5-4, with 9 bases lining up with TRBD2. The V gene's germline CDR1 is SGHNT and CDR2 YYREEE (reference sequence). V lost 5 bases and J lost 4; bases outside the gene matches: 9. This CDR3 spans 15 amino acids. The CDR3 DNA sequence: TGTGCCAGCAGTTTACGCGGGAGGGCCCGAGAGACCCAGTACTTC. It translates to CASSLRGRARETQYF.

The rearrangement uses TRBV15 and TRBJ1-4; D gene uncertain. The CDR3 consists of 15 residues. Trimming took off 1 base at V and 4 bases at J, with 10 bases between the two ends. Germline CDR1 and CDR2: LNHNV and YYDKDF (reference sequence). CDR3 region: CATSRGGSNNEKLFF. The CDR3 nucleotides read TGTGCCACCAGCAGAGGTGGGAGCAATAATGAAAAACTGTTTTTT. The full variable domain, with the rest looked up from reference TRBV15 and TRBJ1-4, is DAMVIQNPRYQVTQFGKPVTLSCSQTLNHNVMYWYQQKSSQAPKLLFHYYDKDFNNEADTPDNFQSRRPNTSFCFLDIRSPGLGDTAMYLCATSRGGSNNEKLFFGSGTQLSVL.

This chain joins TRBV12-5 and TRBJ1-2; D possibly corresponds to TRBD1 (5 bases). The CDR3 extends over 13 amino acids. Germline CDR1 LGHNT, CDR2 FRNRAP. Trimming took 3 bases from V and 10 from J, leaving 15 bases between them. CDR3 amino acids: CASGFTPDNDYTF. CDR3 coding DNA: TGTGCTAGTGGTTTTACCCCGGACAACGACTACACCTTC.